The table lists the clone carrying this T cell receptor beta chain with many counts. The data were obtained in a study of blood T cells in healthy people across ages. Donor samples were obtained from healthy Caucasian individuals from Russia, aged 6 to 90. PBMCs numbering at least 7 million were isolated per sample. Extraction yielded at least 5 micrograms of total RNA per sample. Per the germline V gene, CDR1 is LGHNA and CDR2 is YNFKEQ. The CDR3 has 14 amino acids. Deletions cut 8 bases from V and 3 bases from J, with 16 bases between. A second roughly 6 to 12 cycle PCR used barcoded and J-beta primers. Each cDNA molecule received a tag from a template-switch adaptor that had 12 random nucleotides. TCRdb re-called the 5' RACE reads with MiXCR, one entry per CDR3 protein. The sample gives 540,000 or so distinct CDR3 sequences, 27% of which show up once; under 20% is in the top ten.

The material sequenced was blood. The chain couples TRBV4-2 to TRBJ2-5; unclear D gene. The receptor's source is a woman between 65 and 79 years old in good health. The CDR3 nucleotides are TGTGCCAGCGGTCTGCATCGAGGTGAAGAGACCCAGTACTTC. Its translation: CASGLHRGEETQYF.